These 8 T cell receptor beta chains came from one sample sequenced in a study of blood T cell repertoires in COVID-19. Clones were read by immunoSEQ multiplex PCR, and TCRdb kept only the in-frame ones, dropping some. This table has some 150,000 clones, roughly 87% appearing once. The sample consisted of peripheral blood. These receptor sequences come from a human donor in a cohort sampled during active COVID-19.

The CDR3: CASSLRLYNEQFF. The DNA for the CDR3 is TGTGCCAGCAGCTTACGTCTCTACAATGAGCAGTTCTTC. The chain links TRBV11-1 to TRBJ2-1; no definite D call. The CDR3 runs 13 residues. The V gene's germline CDR1 is SGHAT and CDR2 FQDESV (reference sequence). The V end was cut by 2 bases, the J end by 3 bases, with 5 bases between.

This clone showed up just once. J is TRBJ2-7 and V is TRBV30, with 9 bases matching TRBD1. Per germline, CDR1 GTSNPN and CDR2 SVGIG (reference sequence). The CDR3 covers 16 residues. J lost 6 bases, V lost 0 bases, and 12 bases had no gene match. The CDR3 sequence: CAWSVRGQGAASEQYF. The CDR3 DNA sequence: TGTGCCTGGAGTGTACGGGGACAGGGCGCGGCATCCGAGCAGTACTTC.

Written as DNA, the CDR3 is TGTGCCAGCAGCCGGACAGGGGACACTGAAGCTTTCTTT. It is translated as CASSRTGDTEAFF. V and J are TRBV12-3 or TRBV12-4 and TRBJ1-1; 9 bases fit TRBD1. This CDR3 is built from 13 residues. The junction had 2 bases not matched to a gene; V was cut back by 6 bases and J by 3 bases.

This clone was seen a few times. In the same sample, other DNA sequences code for this CDR3. The gene calls are TRBV29-1 and TRBJ1-3, with TRBD1 matching over 11 bases. The V and J ends lost 6 bases and 4 bases, in that order; junction bases with no gene match: 2. Germline V gene sequence: CDR1 SQVTM, CDR2 ANQGSEA. The CDR3 runs 13 residues. The CDR3 spells CSVGQGAGNTIYF. CDR3 coding DNA: TGCAGCGTCGGACAGGGGGCCGGAAACACCATATATTTT.

The rearrangement uses TRBV12-5 and TRBJ2-6; TRBD1 is a possible D gene (6 bases). V was cut by 7 bases and J by 0 bases, with 10 bases left in between. Looked up from germline, CDR1 is LGHNT and CDR2 is FRNRAP. This CDR3 has 15 residues. This chain's CDR3 is CASAMDSSGANVLTF. The CDR3 DNA reads as TGTGCTAGTGCCATGGACAGCTCTGGGGCCAACGTCCTGACTTTC.

V is TRBV6-2 or TRBV6-3 and J is TRBJ2-7; 12 positions match TRBD1. The ends lost 6 bases at V and 6 bases at J; junction bases unmatched: 9. This CDR3 contains 15 residues. The germline CDR1 and CDR2 sequences are MNHEY and SVGEGT. DNA for the CDR3: TGTGCCAGCAGCCCCCGGGACAGGGGGCTGCGCGAGCAGTACTTC. Translation: CASSPRDRGLREQYF.

This sequence joins TRBV5-4 and TRBJ2-3; TRBD2 matches at 12 bases. The CDR3 runs 16 residues. CDR1 and CDR2 (germline): SGHNT, YYREEE (reference sequence). The trim removed 4 bases at V and 3 bases at J, leaving 6 bases unmatched. CDR3: CASSRVLAGGTDTQYF. The CDR3 nucleotides read TGTGCCAGCAGCCGCGTACTAGCGGGGGGAACAGATACGCAGTATTTT.

This chain connects TRBV18 to TRBJ1-4; D remains ambiguous. V lost 2 bases, J lost 2 bases, and 6 bases lay in between. Germline V gene sequence: CDR1 KGHSH, CDR2 LQKENI. The CDR3 runs 14 residues. This chain's CDR3 is CASSPSATNEKLFF. The CDR3 nucleotides are TGTGCCAGCTCACCATCAGCGACTAATGAAAAACTGTTTTTT.